This TCR beta chain was identified during a study of shared clonotypes between healthy human individuals. Findings of the study overall: Across several donors, naive CD4 shared 5% to 6%, naive CD8 more than 3%, memory CD4 more than 2%, memory CD8 0.4% to 0.5%.

Worth noting for this clone: Its target is unknown.

Per the authors' pipeline: Filtering differed for immunoSEQ, which gave only junction sequences without quality scores. The repertoire was sequenced with immunoSEQ multiplex PCR; TCRdb's copy has only in-frame clones and lacks some. Clonal size and the V and J genes are those of that table, whereas D and trimming came from the DNA. The sample includes approximately 2,300,000 clones, around 92% of them seen just once. This CDR3 is built from 16 residues. The ends were cut back, 4 bases at V and 0 bases at J, with 12 bases in the middle. CDR1 is KGHSH and CDR2 is LQKENI in the germline V gene. Input material: naive CD4+ T cells from PBMCs. Regarding subset: CD45RA+ positively selected. The TCR sequence derives from a man in his late teens or twenties in good health. Some clones in this sample may be carry-over from other donors' samples. The chain has TRBV18 and TRBJ2-2; weak D call: TRBD1 (7 bases). The CDR3 bases are TGTGCCAGCTCACTGGCGGGACAGACGAACACCGGGGAGCTGTTTTTT. This gives the protein CASSLAGQTNTGELFF.